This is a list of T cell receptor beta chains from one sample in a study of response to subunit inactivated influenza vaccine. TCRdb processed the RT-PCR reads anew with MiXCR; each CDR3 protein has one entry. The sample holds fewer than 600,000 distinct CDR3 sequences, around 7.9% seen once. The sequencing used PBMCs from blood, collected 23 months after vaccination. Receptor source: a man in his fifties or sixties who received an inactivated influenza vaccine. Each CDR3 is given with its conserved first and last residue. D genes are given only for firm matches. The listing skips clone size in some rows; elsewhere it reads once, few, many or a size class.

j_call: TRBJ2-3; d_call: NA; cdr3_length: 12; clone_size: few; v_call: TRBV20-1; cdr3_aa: CSARGMTGTQYF; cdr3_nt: TGCAGTGCTAGGGGTATGACTGGTACGCAGTATTTT
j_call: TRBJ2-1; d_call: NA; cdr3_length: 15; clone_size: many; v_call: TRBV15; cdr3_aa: CATSRPGVSYNEQFF; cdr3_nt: TGTGCCACCAGCAGACCGGGGGTGTCCTACAATGAGCAGTTCTTC
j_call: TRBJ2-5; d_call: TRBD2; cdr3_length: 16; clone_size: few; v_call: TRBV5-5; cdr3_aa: CASSLELAGVQETQYF; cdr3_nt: TGTGCCAGCAGCTTGGAGCTAGCGGGAGTCCAAGAGACCCAGTACTTC
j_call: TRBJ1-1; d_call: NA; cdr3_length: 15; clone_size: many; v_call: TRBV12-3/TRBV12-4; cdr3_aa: CASSLKGLGDTEAFF; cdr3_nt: TGTGCCAGCAGTTTGAAGGGCTTAGGGGACACTGAAGCTTTCTTT
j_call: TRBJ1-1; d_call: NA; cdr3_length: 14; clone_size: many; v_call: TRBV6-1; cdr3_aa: CASSPDGGNTEAFF; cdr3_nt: TGTGCCAGCAGTCCGGACGGTGGGAACACTGAAGCTTTCTTT
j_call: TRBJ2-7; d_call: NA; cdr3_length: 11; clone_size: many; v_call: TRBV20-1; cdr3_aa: CSAGPTSEQYF; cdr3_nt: TGCAGTGCGGGTCCCACTAGCGAGCAGTACTTC
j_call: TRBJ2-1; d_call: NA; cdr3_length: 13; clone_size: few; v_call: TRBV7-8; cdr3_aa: CASSLGVFNEQFF; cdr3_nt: TGTGCCAGCAGCTTAGGAGTCTTCAATGAGCAGTTCTTC
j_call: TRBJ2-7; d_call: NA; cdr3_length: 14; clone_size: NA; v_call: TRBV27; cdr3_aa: CASSLRPLSYEQYF; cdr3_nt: TGTGCCAGCAGTTTAAGGCCCCTTTCCTACGAGCAGTACTTC
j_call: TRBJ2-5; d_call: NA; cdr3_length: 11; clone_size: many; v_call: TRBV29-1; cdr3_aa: CSVKPTGTQYF; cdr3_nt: TGCAGCGTTAAACCAACAGGGACCCAGTACTTC
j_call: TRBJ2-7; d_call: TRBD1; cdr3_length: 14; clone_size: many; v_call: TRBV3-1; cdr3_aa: CASSQTTGHYEQYF; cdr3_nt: TGTGCCAGCAGCCAAACGACAGGGCACTACGAGCAGTACTTC
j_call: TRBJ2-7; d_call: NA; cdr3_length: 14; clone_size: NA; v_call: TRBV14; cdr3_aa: CASSQESGLTEQYF; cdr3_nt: TGTGCCAGCAGCCAAGAATCGGGGCTAACCGAGCAGTACTTC
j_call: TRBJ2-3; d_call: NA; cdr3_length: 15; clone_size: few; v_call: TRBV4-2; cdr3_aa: CASSQGGGHADTQYF; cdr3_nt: TGTGCCAGCAGCCAAGGTGGGGGGCATGCAGATACGCAGTATTTT
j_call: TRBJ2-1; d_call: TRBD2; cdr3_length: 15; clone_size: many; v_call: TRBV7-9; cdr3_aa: CASSLEEVLAGEQFF; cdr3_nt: TGTGCCAGCAGCTTAGAAGAGGTGCTAGCGGGCGAGCAGTTCTTC
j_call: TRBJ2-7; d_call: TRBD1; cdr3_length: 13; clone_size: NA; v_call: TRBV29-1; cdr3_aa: CSVSGTVGNEQYF; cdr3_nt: TGCAGCGTCTCCGGGACAGTAGGGAACGAGCAGTACTTC
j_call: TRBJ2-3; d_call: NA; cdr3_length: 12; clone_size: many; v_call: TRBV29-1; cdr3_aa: CSAPVRADTQYF; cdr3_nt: TGCAGCGCTCCTGTGCGGGCAGATACGCAGTATTTT
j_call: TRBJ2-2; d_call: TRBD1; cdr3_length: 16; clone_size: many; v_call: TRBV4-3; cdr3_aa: CASSQGPGQGTGELFF; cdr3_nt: TGCGCCAGCAGCCAAGGGCCGGGACAGGGAACCGGGGAGCTGTTTTTT
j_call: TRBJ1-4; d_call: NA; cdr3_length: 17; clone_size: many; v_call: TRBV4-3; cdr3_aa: CASSQDLYLRANEKLFF; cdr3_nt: TGCGCCAGCAGCCAAGATCTTTATTTACGGGCTAATGAAAAACTGTTTTTT
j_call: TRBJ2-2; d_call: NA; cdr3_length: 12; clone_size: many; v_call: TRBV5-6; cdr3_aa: CASSWRDGELFF; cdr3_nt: TGTGCCAGCAGCTGGAGGGACGGGGAGCTGTTTTTT
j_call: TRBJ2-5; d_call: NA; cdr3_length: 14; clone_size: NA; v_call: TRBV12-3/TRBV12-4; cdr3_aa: CASSLRGSRGTQYF; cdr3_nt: TGTGCCAGCAGTTTGCGGGGCTCGAGGGGGACCCAGTACTTC
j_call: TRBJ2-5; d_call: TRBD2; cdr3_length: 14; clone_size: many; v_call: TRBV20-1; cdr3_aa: CSARGTSGQETQYF; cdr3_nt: TGCAGTGCTAGAGGGACTAGCGGGCAAGAGACCCAGTACTTC
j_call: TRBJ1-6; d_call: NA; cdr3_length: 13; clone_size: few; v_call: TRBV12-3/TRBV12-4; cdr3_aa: CASSLIRDSPLHF; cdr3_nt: TGTGCCAGCAGTTTAATCCGGGATTCACCCCTCCACTTT
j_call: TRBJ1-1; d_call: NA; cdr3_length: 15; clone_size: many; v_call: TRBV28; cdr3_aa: CASSPPVGMNTEAFF; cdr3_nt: TGTGCCAGCAGTCCACCAGTGGGGATGAACACTGAAGCTTTCTTT
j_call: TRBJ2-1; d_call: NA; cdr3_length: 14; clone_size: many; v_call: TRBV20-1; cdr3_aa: CSAGGGISYNEQFF; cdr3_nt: TGCAGTGCTGGGGGCGGGATTTCCTACAATGAGCAGTTCTTC
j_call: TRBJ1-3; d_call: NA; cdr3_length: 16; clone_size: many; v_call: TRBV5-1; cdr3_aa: CASSLAGIRSGNTIYF; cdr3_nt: TGCGCCAGCAGCTTGGCCGGGATCCGCTCTGGAAACACCATATATTTT
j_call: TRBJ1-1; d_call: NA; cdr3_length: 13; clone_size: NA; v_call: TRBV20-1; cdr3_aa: CSATLLAFPEAFF; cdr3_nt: TGCAGTGCCACCCTCCTGGCCTTCCCGGAAGCTTTCTTT
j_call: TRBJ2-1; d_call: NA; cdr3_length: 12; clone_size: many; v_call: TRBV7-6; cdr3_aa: CASSLWADEQFF; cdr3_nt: TGTGCCAGCAGCCTATGGGCGGATGAGCAGTTCTTC
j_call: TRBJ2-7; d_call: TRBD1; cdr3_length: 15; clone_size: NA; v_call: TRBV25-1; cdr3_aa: CASTRHGTGVGEQYF; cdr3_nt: TGTGCCAGCACCAGGCACGGGACAGGTGTCGGCGAGCAGTACTTC
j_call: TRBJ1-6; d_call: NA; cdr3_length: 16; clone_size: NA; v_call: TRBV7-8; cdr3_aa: CASSLTQSSYNSPLHF; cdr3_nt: TGTGCCAGCAGCTTAACTCAGAGCTCCTATAATTCACCCCTCCACTTT
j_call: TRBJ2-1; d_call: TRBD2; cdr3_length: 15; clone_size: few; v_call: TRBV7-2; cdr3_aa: CASSRTSGSDNEQFF; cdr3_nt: TGTGCCAGCAGCCGGACTAGCGGGAGTGACAATGAGCAGTTCTTC
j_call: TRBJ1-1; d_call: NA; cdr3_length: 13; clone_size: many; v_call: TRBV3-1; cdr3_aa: CASSSTGNTEAFF; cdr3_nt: TGTGCCAGCAGTTCAACGGGGAACACTGAAGCTTTCTTT
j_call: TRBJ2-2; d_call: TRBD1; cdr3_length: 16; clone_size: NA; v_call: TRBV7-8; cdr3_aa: CASSPRGQGNTGELFF; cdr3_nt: TGTGCCAGCAGCCCCCGGGGACAGGGGAACACCGGGGAGCTGTTTTTT
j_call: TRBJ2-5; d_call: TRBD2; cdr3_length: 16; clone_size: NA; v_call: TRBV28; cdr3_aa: CTSSLSLGTSAETQYF; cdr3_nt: TGTACCAGCAGTTTATCGTTAGGGACTAGCGCGGAGACCCAGTACTTC
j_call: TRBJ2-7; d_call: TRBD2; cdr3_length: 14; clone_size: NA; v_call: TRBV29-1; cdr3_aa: CSAQRAGGSYEQYF; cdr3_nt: TGCAGCGCCCAGCGAGCGGGAGGCTCCTACGAGCAGTACTTC
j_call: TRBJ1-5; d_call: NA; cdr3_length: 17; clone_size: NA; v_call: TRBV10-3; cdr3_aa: CAISESTREDSNQPQHF; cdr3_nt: TGTGCCATCAGTGAGTCGACCAGGGAAGATAGCAATCAGCCCCAGCATTTT
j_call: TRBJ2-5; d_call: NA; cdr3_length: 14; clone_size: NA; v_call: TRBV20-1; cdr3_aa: CSASRGPAIETQYF; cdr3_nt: TGCAGTGCTAGCCGTGGTCCAGCCATAGAGACCCAGTACTTC
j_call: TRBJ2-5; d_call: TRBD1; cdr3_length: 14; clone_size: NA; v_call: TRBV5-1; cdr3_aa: CASSPGQKQETQYF; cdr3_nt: TGCGCCAGCAGCCCGGGACAGAAACAAGAGACCCAGTACTTC
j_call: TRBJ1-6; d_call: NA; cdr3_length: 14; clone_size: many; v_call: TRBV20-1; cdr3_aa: CSARGAEYNSPLHF; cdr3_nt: TGCAGTGCTAGAGGGGCAGAGTATAATTCACCCCTCCACTTT
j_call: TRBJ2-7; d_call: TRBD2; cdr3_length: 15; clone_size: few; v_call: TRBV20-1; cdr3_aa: CSAQDRGGVGFEQYF; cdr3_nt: TGCAGTGCCCAAGATCGGGGAGGGGTAGGCTTCGAGCAGTACTTC
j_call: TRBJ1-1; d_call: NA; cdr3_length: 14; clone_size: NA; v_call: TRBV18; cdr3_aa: CASSPKSGSSEAFF; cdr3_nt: TGTGCCAGCTCACCCAAGTCAGGGAGTTCTGAAGCTTTCTTT
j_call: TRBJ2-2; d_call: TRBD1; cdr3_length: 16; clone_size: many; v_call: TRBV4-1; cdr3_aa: CASSRGTGGWTGELFF; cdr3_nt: TGCGCCAGCAGCCGCGGGACAGGGGGATGGACCGGGGAGCTGTTTTTT
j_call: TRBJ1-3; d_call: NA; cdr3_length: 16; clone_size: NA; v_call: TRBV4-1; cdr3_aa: CASSPHTGDSGKTIYF; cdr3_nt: TGCGCCAGCAGCCCCCACACAGGAGACTCTGGAAAGACCATATATTTT
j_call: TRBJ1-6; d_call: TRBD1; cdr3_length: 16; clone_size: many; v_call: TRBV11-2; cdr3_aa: CASSWTGTDNNSPLHF; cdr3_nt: TGTGCCAGCAGCTGGACCGGGACAGACAATAATTCACCCCTCCACTTT